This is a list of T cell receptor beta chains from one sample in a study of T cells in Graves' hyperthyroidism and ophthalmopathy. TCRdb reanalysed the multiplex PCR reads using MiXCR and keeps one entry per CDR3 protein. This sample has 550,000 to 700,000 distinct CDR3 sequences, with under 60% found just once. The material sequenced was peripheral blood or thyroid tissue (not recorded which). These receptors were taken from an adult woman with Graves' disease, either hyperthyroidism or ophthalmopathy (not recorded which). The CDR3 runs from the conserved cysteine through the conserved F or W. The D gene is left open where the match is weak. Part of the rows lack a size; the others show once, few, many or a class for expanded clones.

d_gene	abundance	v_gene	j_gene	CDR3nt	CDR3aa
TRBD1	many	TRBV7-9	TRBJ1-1	TGTGCCAGCTACGTCTCGACAGGGGGTACTGAAGCTTTCTTT	CASYVSTGGTEAFF
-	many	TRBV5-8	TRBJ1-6	TGTGCCAGCAGCGGGCCCCCGGACCTCCTAAATTCACCCCTCCACTTT	CASSGPPDLLNSPLHF
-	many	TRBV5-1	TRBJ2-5	TGCGCCAGCAGAGTCGATCCAGCCCAAGAGACCCAGTACTTC	CASRVDPAQETQYF
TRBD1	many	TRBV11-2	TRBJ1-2	TGTGCCAGCAGCTTACAGGGGGCGGGATATGGCTACACCTTC	CASSLQGAGYGYTF
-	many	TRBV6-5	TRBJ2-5	TGTGCCAGCAGTTCCCAGGTCGGAGGGCGGGAGACCCAGTACTTC	CASSSQVGGRETQYF
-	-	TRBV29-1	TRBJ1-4	TGCAGCGTGGCTAGACAGGCAACTAATGAAAAACTGTTTTTT	CSVARQATNEKLFF
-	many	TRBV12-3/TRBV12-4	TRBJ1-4	TGTGCCAGCACCGTGGGGGGGGCAACTAATGAAAAACTGTTTTTT	CASTVGGATNEKLFF
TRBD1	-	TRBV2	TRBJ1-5	TGTGCCAGCAGTCAAGGGGGCTACGAGCAGCCCCAGCATTTT	CASSQGGYEQPQHF
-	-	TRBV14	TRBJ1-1	TGCGCCAGCAGCCCACCATGGAAATGGAACACTGAAGCTTTCTTT	CASSPPWKWNTEAFF
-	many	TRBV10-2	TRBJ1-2	TGCGCCAGCCAAGGGGGTGATGGCTACACCTTC	CASQGGDGYTF